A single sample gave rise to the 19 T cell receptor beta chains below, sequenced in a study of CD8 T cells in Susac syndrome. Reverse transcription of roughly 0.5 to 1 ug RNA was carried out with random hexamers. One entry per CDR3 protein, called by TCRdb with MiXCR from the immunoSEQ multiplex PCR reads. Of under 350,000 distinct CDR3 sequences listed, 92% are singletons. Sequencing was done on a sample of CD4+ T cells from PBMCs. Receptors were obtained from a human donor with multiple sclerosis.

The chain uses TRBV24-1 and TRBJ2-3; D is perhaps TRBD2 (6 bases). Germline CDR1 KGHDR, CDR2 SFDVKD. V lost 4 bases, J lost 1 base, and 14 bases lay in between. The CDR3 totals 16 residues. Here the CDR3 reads CATSDPSRGGTDTQYF. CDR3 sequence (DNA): TGTGCCACCAGTGACCCCTCGCGGGGCGGCACAGATACGCAGTATTTT.

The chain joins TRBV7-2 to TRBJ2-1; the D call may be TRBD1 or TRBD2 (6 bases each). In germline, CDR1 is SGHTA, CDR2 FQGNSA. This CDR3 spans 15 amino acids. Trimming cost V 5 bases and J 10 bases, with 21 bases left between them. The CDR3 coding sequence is TGTGCCAGCAGCGGCCAAGGGGGGCCCCGGGTGGAGCAGTTCTTC. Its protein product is CASSGQGGPRVEQFF.

In nucleotides, the CDR3 is TGTGCCAGCAGCCAAGATCAAAGGGGTCTTCCAACTAATGAAAAACTGTTTTTT. This sequence encodes CASSQDQRGLPTNEKLFF. The gene calls are TRBV4-2 and TRBJ1-4; D possibly corresponds to TRBD1 (5 bases). V lost 0 bases and J lost 0, with 14 bases in between. There are 18 residues in the CDR3. The germline V gene encodes CDR1 LGHNA and CDR2 YNFKEQ.

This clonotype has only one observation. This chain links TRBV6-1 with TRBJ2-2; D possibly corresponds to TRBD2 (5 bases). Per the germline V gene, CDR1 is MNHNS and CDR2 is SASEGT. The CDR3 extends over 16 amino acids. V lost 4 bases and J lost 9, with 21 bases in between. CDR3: CASSVRRGPPSWELFF. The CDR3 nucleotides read TGTGCCAGCAGTGTACGACGCGGGCCGCCTTCGTGGGAGCTGTTTTTT.

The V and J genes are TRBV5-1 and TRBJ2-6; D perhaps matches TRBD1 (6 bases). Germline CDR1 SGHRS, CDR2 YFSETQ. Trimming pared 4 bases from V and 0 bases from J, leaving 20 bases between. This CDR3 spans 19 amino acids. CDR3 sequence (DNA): TGCGCCAGCAGCACGCTTCAGGGGCGCACCTACTCTGGGGCCAACGTCCTGACTTTC. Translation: CASSTLQGRTYSGANVLTF.

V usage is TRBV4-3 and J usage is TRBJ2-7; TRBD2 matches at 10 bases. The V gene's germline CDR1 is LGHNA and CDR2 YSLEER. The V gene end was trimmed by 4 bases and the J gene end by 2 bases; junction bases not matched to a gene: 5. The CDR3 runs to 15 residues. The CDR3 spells CASSPSGLAPYEQYF. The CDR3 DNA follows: TGCGCCAGCAGCCCCTCGGGACTAGCGCCCTACGAGCAGTACTTC.

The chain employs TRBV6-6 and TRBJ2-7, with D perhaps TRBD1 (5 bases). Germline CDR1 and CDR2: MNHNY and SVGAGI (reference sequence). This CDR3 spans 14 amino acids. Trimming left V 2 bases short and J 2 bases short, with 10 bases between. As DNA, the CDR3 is TGTGCCAGCAGTTACGTCACAGGAACCTACGAGCAGTACTTC. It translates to CASSYVTGTYEQYF.

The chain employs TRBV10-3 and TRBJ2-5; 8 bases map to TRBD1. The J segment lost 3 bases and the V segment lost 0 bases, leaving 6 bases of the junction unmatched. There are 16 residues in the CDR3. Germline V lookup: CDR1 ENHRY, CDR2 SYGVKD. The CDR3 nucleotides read TGTGCCATCAGTGAGTCGTTGGGGACAGGAAAAGAGACCCAGTACTTC. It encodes CAISESLGTGKETQYF.

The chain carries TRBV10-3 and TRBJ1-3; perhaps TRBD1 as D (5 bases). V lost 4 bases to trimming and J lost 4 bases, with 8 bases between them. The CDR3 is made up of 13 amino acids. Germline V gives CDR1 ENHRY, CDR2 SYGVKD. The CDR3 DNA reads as TGTGCCATCAGTGCTGGGGCCGGAAACACCATATATTTT. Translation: CAISAGAGNTIYF.

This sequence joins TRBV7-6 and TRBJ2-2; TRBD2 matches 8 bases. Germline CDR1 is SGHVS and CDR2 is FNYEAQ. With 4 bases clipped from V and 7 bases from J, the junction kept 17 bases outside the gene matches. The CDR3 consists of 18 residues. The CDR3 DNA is TGTGCCAGCAGCTCCCTAAGACGGGAGGGAGCGGTTGTCGGGGAGCTGTTTTTT. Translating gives CASSSLRREGAVVGELFF.

The CDR3 protein is CASSFGNRGNTEAFF. In DNA, the CDR3 is TGTGCCAGCAGTTTTGGGAACAGGGGAAACACTGAAGCTTTCTTT. The chain is built from TRBV12-3 or TRBV12-4 and TRBJ1-1; 7 nucleotides line up with TRBD1. The CDR3 consists of 15 residues. V lost 3 bases, J lost 2 bases, and 6 bases stayed unmatched.

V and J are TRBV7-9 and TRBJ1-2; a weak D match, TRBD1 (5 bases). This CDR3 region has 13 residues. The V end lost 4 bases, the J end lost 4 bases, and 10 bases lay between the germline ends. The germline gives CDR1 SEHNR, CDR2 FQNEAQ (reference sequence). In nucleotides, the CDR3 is TGTGCCAGCAGCTCCGGGACGGTCTATGGCTACACCTTC. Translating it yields CASSSGTVYGYTF.

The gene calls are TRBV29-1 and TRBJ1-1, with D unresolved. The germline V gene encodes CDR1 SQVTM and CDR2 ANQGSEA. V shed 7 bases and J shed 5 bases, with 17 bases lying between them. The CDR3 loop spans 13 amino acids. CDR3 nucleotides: TGCAGCGCCAAGGGTTATCGAGGGACTGAAGCTTTCTTT. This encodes CSAKGYRGTEAFF.

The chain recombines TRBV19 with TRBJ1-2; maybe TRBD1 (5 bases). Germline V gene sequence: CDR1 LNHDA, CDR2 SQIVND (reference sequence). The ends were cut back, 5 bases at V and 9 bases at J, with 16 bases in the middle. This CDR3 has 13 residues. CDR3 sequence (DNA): TGTGCCAGTAGTCAGGGTCTTGTCGCGAGCTACACCTTC. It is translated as CASSQGLVASYTF.

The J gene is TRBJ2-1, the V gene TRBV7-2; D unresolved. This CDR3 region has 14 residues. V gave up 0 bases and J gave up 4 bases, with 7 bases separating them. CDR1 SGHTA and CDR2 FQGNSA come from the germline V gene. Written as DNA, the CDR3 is TGTGCCAGCAGCTTAGCAGTCAGATACAATGAGCAGTTCTTC. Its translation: CASSLAVRYNEQFF.

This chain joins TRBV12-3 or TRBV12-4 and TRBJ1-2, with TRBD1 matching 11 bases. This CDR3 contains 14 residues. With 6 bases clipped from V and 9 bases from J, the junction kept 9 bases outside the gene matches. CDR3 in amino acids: CASRRGQGGMSYTF. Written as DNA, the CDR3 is TGTGCCAGCAGAAGGGGACAGGGGGGAATGAGCTACACCTTC.

The CDR3 coding sequence is TGCAGTGCTAGAGATCGGGTAACAGGGGTTGATGGCTACACCTTC. This gives the protein CSARDRVTGVDGYTF. The rearrangement joins TRBV20-1 to TRBJ1-2; 7 nucleotides align to TRBD1. The CDR3 length is 15 residues. Germline CDR1 DFQATT, CDR2 SNEGSKA (reference sequence). The V and J ends lost 0 bases and 6 bases, in that order; junction bases with no gene match: 10.

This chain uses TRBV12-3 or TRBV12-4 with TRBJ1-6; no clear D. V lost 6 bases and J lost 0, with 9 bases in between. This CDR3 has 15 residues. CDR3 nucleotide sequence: TGTGCCAGCAGATTAATGAGCTCCTATAATTCACCCCTCCACTTT. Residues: CASRLMSSYNSPLHF.

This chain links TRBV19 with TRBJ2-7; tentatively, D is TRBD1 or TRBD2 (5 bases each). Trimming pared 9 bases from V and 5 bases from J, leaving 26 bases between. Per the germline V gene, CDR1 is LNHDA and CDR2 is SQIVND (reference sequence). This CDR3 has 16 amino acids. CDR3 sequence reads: CARNPGTVRCVDEQYF. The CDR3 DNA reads TGTGCCAGGAACCCCGGGACCGTTAGGTGCGTTGACGAGCAGTACTTC. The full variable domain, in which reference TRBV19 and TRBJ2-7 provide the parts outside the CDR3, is DGGITQSPKYLFRKEGQNVTLSCEQNLNHDAMYWYRQDPGQGLRLIYYSQIVNDFQKGDIAEGYSVSREKKESFPLTVTSAQKNPTAFYLCARNPGTVRCVDEQYFGPGTRLTVT.